One sample yielded the 28 T cell receptor beta chains listed below, sequenced in a study of OX40 agonist ivuxolimab in advanced cancers. Profiling relied on immunoSEQ multiplex PCR, and the TCRdb table lists in-frame clones only, not all of them. This table has some 55,000 clones, approximately 89% appearing once. This material consisted of CD4+ or CD8+ T cells sorted from blood, taken in a trial of the OX40 agonist ivuxolimab. These TCRs come from an adult with an advanced solid tumor such as melanoma, head and neck, liver or kidney cancer.

The chain has TRBV28 and TRBJ2-3; either TRBD1 or TRBD2 may supply D (5 bases each). V was trimmed by 2 bases and J by 6 bases, leaving 12 bases between them. The CDR3 extends over 14 amino acids. CDR1 is MDHEN, CDR2 SYDVKM, per germline. CDR3 loop: CASSLRRDPDTQYF. The CDR3 bases are TGTGCCAGCAGTTTACGAAGGGACCCCGATACGCAGTATTTT.

The J gene is TRBJ2-2, the V gene TRBV18, with 7 bases matching TRBD1. V gave up 4 bases and J gave up 0 bases; unmatched junction bases: 8. The germline V gene encodes CDR1 KGHSH and CDR2 LQKENI. CDR3 size: 17 residues. CDR3 nucleotides: TGTGCCAGCTCACTTGACCAGACAGGGACGAACACCGGGGAGCTGTTTTTT. Protein: CASSLDQTGTNTGELFF. The full variable domain, rest sourced from reference TRBV18 and TRBJ2-2, is NAGVMQNPRHLVRRRGQEARLRCSPMKGHSHVYWYRQLPEEGLKFMVYLQKENIIDESGMPKERFSAEFPKEGPSILRIQQVVRGDSAAYFCASSLDQTGTNTGELFFGEGSRLTVL.

The chain combines TRBV9 with TRBJ2-2; 10 positions agree with TRBD1. CDR1 and CDR2 (germline): SGDLS, YYNGEE. V shed 2 bases and J 2 bases; nucleotides not matched to a gene: 6. The CDR3 is 17 residues long. This CDR3 is CASSVARDRGNTGELFF. The CDR3, as DNA: TGTGCCAGCAGCGTTGCCCGGGACAGGGGAAACACCGGGGAGCTGTTTTTT.

The chain has TRBV2 and TRBJ2-1; either TRBD1 or TRBD2 may supply D (5 bases each). V was trimmed by 3 bases and J by 0 bases, leaving 9 bases between them. The CDR3 is 15 amino acids. Germline CDR1 reads SNHLY; CDR2 reads FYNNEI. CDR3 residues: CASSDRDLSYNEQFF. The CDR3, as DNA: TGTGCCAGCAGTGACCGGGACCTCTCCTACAATGAGCAGTTCTTC.

This chain connects TRBV5-6 to TRBJ2-3; TRBD2 is a possible D gene (6 bases). V was clipped by 7 bases and J by 4 bases, with 19 bases between them. CDR1 is SGHDT and CDR2 is YYEEEE in the germline V gene. The CDR3 totals 15 residues. CDR3 nucleotide sequence: TGTGCCAGCGGCGGGGTGCGGGGACTGGCAGATACGCAGTATTTT. It yields the protein CASGGVRGLADTQYF.

The gene calls are TRBV5-4 and TRBJ1-1, with 7 bases aligning to TRBD1. Germline values: CDR1 SGHNT, CDR2 YYREEE (reference sequence). CDR3 length: 17 amino acids. The V segment lost 4 bases and the J segment 1 base; nucleotides outside the gene matches: 13. Here the CDR3 reads CASSTGTALSGNTEAFF. CDR3 nucleotides: TGTGCCAGCAGCACCGGGACAGCGCTCTCAGGGAACACTGAAGCTTTCTTT. The full variable domain, rest sourced from reference TRBV5-4 and TRBJ1-1, is ETGVTQSPTHLIKTRGQQVTLRCSSQSGHNTVSWYQQALGQGPQFIFQYYREEENGRGNFPPRFSGLQFPNYSSELNVNALELDDSALYLCASSTGTALSGNTEAFFGQGTRLTVV.

Concerning this clone itself: The identical CDR3 is also encoded by other nucleotide sequences in the sample. V usage is TRBV5-4 and J usage is TRBJ1-2, with 8 bases lining up with TRBD1. CDR1 and CDR2 from the germline V gene are SGHNT and YYREEE (reference sequence). J was trimmed by 3 bases and V by 0 bases; bases with no gene match: 1. This CDR3 is 14 amino acids long. The CDR3 protein is CASSLAGQDYGYTF. The CDR3 region has the DNA TGTGCCAGCAGCTTGGCGGGACAGGACTATGGCTACACCTTC.

This clone was picked up one time. This chain joins TRBV28 and TRBJ1-2, with D tentatively TRBD1 (5 bases). The V gene's germline CDR1 is MDHEN and CDR2 SYDVKM. The CDR3 has 15 residues. V lost 8 bases and J 1 base, leaving 17 bases between the germline ends. CDR3 in amino acids: CASGSSGGINYGYTF. The CDR3 nucleotides are TGTGCCAGCGGATCCTCGGGGGGGATTAACTATGGCTACACCTTC.

The chain uses TRBV10-2 and TRBJ1-5; TRBD1 might be the D (5 bases). Trimming left V 4 bases short and J 3 bases short, with 7 bases between. The CDR3 has 13 amino acids. From germline, CDR1 is WSHSY and CDR2 SAAADI. The CDR3 DNA sequence: TGCGCCAGCAGTGGACAGTTCAATCAGCCCCAGCATTTT. Its translation: CASSGQFNQPQHF.

The rearrangement uses TRBV5-1 and TRBJ2-2, with D possibly matching TRBD2 (5 bases). V gave up 4 bases and J gave up 1 base, with 17 bases separating them. Germline CDR1 and CDR2: SGHRS and YFSETQ. This CDR3 spans 17 amino acids. The CDR3 DNA reads TGCGCCAGCAGCCTTCCGATTGGACTGGTGAACACCGGGGAGCTGTTTTTT. Translation: CASSLPIGLVNTGELFF.

The genes are TRBV5-1 and TRBJ2-5; D is unclear. CDR1 and CDR2 from the germline V gene are SGHRS and YFSETQ. With 4 bases removed from V and 6 bases from J, the gap between germline ends came to 16 bases. This CDR3 comprises 14 residues. The CDR3 here is CASSTVDPLQTQYF. In DNA, the CDR3 is TGCGCCAGCAGCACCGTGGACCCTCTTCAGACCCAGTACTTC. Based on the CDR3 plus reference TRBV5-1 and TRBJ2-5, the full variable domain is KAGVTQTPRYLIKTRGQQVTLSCSPISGHRSVSWYQQTPGQGLQFLFEYFSETQRNKGNFPGRFSGRQFSNSRSEMNVSTLELGDSALYLCASSTVDPLQTQYFGPGTRLLVL.

This chain links TRBV27 with TRBJ1-5; TRBD1 is a possible D gene (5 bases). This CDR3 spans 16 amino acids. Trimming removed 4 bases at V and 2 bases at J, with 15 bases between. CDR1 is MNHEY and CDR2 is SMNVEV in the germline V gene (reference sequence). This chain's CDR3 is CASSSTGPGGNQPQHF. DNA for the CDR3: TGTGCCAGCAGTTCTACAGGACCTGGGGGCAATCAGCCCCAGCATTTT.

This clone has a single count. This chain connects TRBV6-6 to TRBJ1-2; D is undetermined. The germline V gene has CDR1 MNHNY and CDR2 SVGAGI (reference sequence). This CDR3 has 13 residues. V was shortened by 4 bases and J by 6 bases, with 12 bases between the two germline ends. In DNA form, the CDR3 reads TGTGCCAGCAGTTTAGCAGGCTCTGATGGCTACACCTTC. Encoded protein: CASSLAGSDGYTF.

The V call is TRBV6-1, the J call TRBJ1-5; D is possibly TRBD1 (5 bases). The CDR3 covers 14 residues. Germline lookup yields CDR1 MNHNS and CDR2 SASEGT. V dropped 7 bases and J dropped 6 bases, with 16 bases sitting between them. For the CDR3, the DNA is TGTGCCAGCACCGAGGGAGGTGGGGGTCAGCCCCAGCATTTT. It codes for CASTEGGGGQPQHF.

CDR3 amino acids: CASSLQGARIGNYEQYF. CDR3 nucleotide sequence: TGTGCCAGCAGTCTACAGGGGGCGCGTATAGGGAACTACGAGCAGTACTTC. V usage is TRBV27 and J usage is TRBJ2-7; 9 bases are shared with TRBD1. V trimming: 5 bases; J trimming: 3 bases; junction bases outside the gene matches: 14. Germline loops: CDR1 MNHEY, CDR2 SMNVEV (reference sequence). The CDR3 totals 17 residues.

The genes are TRBV5-1 and TRBJ2-7; D possibly matches TRBD1 or TRBD2 (5 bases each). Germline V gives CDR1 SGHRS, CDR2 YFSETQ. The CDR3 is 15 amino acids. With 2 bases removed from V and 0 bases from J, the gap between germline ends came to 12 bases. DNA for the CDR3: TGCGCCAGCAGCTTCATCCCAGGGAGCTCCTACGAGCAGTACTTC. This sequence encodes CASSFIPGSSYEQYF.

This clone was recorded once. The chain couples TRBV11-1 to TRBJ2-2; TRBD1 might be the D (6 bases). The CDR3 consists of 16 residues. The V and J ends lost 4 bases and 9 bases respectively, with 21 bases between them. Germline CDR1 reads SGHAT; CDR2 reads FQDESV (reference sequence). The CDR3 region has the DNA TGTGCCAGCAGCTCGATGGTACAGGGATTTCGTCGGGAGCTGTTTTTT. Translated, it gives CASSSMVQGFRRELFF.

V and J are TRBV20-1 and TRBJ2-7, with no clear D. Germline lookup yields CDR1 DFQATT and CDR2 SNEGSKA (reference sequence). This CDR3 is 11 amino acids long. The CDR3 DNA follows: TGCAGCACCATATACGCCTACGAGCAGTACTTC. Translated: CSTIYAYEQYF.

The V and J genes are TRBV6-6 and TRBJ2-1; D is possibly TRBD2 (6 bases). In germline, CDR1 is MNHNY, CDR2 SVGAGI (reference sequence). V lost 2 bases, J lost 2 bases, and 10 bases lay in between. This CDR3 has 15 amino acids. The CDR3 spells CASSYLAPTYNEQFF. CDR3 sequence (DNA): TGTGCCAGCAGTTACCTAGCGCCTACCTACAATGAGCAGTTCTTC.

The table lists this clone with a count of one. This chain links TRBV5-1 with TRBJ2-7, with D possibly matching TRBD1 (7 bases). The germline CDR1 and CDR2 sequences are SGHRS and YFSETQ. V gave up 4 bases and J gave up 7 bases, with 12 bases separating them. CDR3 length equals 12 residues. DNA for the CDR3: TGCGCCAGCAGCCGGACAGGAGGGGAGCAGTACTTC. The encoded protein is CASSRTGGEQYF.

In nucleotides, the CDR3 is TGTGCCAGCAGCTTTTCTGGGACAGGGGGAAATCAGCCCCAGCATTTT. As protein: CASSFSGTGGNQPQHF. This chain connects TRBV5-5 to TRBJ1-5; TRBD1 aligns across 11 bases. Germline V gene lookup returns CDR1 SGHKS and CDR2 YYEKEE (reference sequence). V lost 2 bases, J lost 4 bases, and 5 bases stayed unmatched. The CDR3 extends over 16 amino acids. Looking up the rest from reference TRBV5-5 and TRBJ1-5 gives the full variable domain: DAGVTQSPTHLIKTRGQQVTLRCSPISGHKSVSWYQQVLGQGPQFIFQYYEKEERGRGNFPDRFSARQFPNYSSELNVNALLLGDSALYLCASSFSGTGGNQPQHFGDGTRLSIL.

This clone showed up just a few times. The gene calls are TRBV9 and TRBJ2-1; 8 bases map to TRBD2. Looked up from germline, CDR1 is SGDLS and CDR2 is YYNGEE. CDR3 size: 15 residues. J gave up 7 bases and V 1 base, and 7 bases lay outside the gene matches. The CDR3 sequence is CASSVSGRTGNEQFF. The CDR3 DNA reads as TGTGCCAGCAGCGTAAGCGGGAGAACGGGGAATGAGCAGTTCTTC.

The rearrangement uses TRBV19 and TRBJ2-1; no clear D gene. The V end was cut by 0 bases, the J end by 2 bases, with 5 bases between. Germline V gene data show CDR1 as LNHDA and CDR2 as SQIVND (reference sequence). The CDR3 contains 14 residues. CDR3: CASSIEWAYNEQFF. In nucleotides, the CDR3 is TGTGCCAGTAGTATAGAGTGGGCCTACAATGAGCAGTTCTTC.

The chain has TRBV5-6 and TRBJ1-2, with D hard to call. V dropped 6 bases and J dropped 3 bases, with 6 bases sitting between them. The CDR3 has 11 residues. Germline CDR1 and CDR2: SGHDT and YYEEEE. CDR3 in amino acids: CASIRDYGYTF. CDR3 DNA: TGTGCCAGCATTAGAGACTATGGCTACACCTTC. Full variable domain (outside the CDR3, taken from reference TRBV5-6 and TRBJ1-2): DAGVTQSPTHLIKTRGQQVTLRCSPKSGHDTVSWYQQALGQGPQFIFQYYEEEERQRGNFPDRFSGHQFPNYSSELNVNALLLGDSALYLCASIRDYGYTFGSGTRLTVV.

The V and J genes are TRBV18 and TRBJ2-1; TRBD2 agrees at 7 bases. Germline loops: CDR1 KGHSH, CDR2 LQKENI. Trimming at V came to 3 bases and at J to 2 bases, leaving 7 bases not matched to a gene. The CDR3 runs 16 residues. The CDR3 DNA reads TGTGCCAGCTCACCTCTAGCGGCCCAAACCTACAATGAGCAGTTCTTC. Residues: CASSPLAAQTYNEQFF. The full variable domain, completed using reference TRBV18 and TRBJ2-1, is NAGVMQNPRHLVRRRGQEARLRCSPMKGHSHVYWYRQLPEEGLKFMVYLQKENIIDESGMPKERFSAEFPKEGPSILRIQQVVRGDSAAYFCASSPLAAQTYNEQFFGPGTRLTVL.

The chain joins TRBV7-3 to TRBJ2-1; either TRBD1 or TRBD2 may supply D (5 bases each). With 0 bases removed from V and 9 bases from J, the gap between germline ends came to 15 bases. Germline values: CDR1 SGHTA, CDR2 FQGTGA. This CDR3 has 15 amino acids. CDR3 DNA sequence: TGTGCCAGCAGCTTAACTGGGACCTCCGGAGGTGAGCAGTTCTTC. Translating gives CASSLTGTSGGEQFF.

The V gene is TRBV4-2, the J gene TRBJ2-7, with TRBD2 matching 14 bases. This CDR3 is 15 amino acids long. Germline V gives CDR1 LGHNA, CDR2 YNFKEQ. With 6 bases clipped from V and 7 bases from J, the junction kept 8 bases outside the gene matches. CDR3 in DNA: TGTGCCAGCAGGCTGACTAGCGGGGGGGCAAATGAGCAGTACTTC. It is translated as CASRLTSGGANEQYF.

This clone was seen a handful of times. CDR3 in amino acids: CASSQGGRGRTGANVLTF. In DNA, the CDR3 is TGCGCCAGCAGCCAAGGAGGGAGAGGGCGTACTGGGGCCAACGTCCTGACTTTC. The chain combines TRBV4-1 with TRBJ2-6, with D maybe TRBD2 (5 bases). CDR1 and CDR2 from the germline V gene are MGHRA and YSYEKL. The V end was cut by 1 base, the J end by 2 bases, with 15 bases between. This CDR3 has 18 amino acids.